This T cell receptor beta chain was sequenced for a study of blood T cell repertoires in COVID-19. Original processing methods: Researchers report that nucleated cell counts were estimated from reference gene primer amplification. Profiling relied on immunoSEQ multiplex PCR, and the TCRdb table lists in-frame clones only, not all of them. That table furnishes V, J and clone size, whereas the DNA furnished D and trimming. Of around 90,000 clones in the sample, about 90% were seen once. Sequenced sample: peripheral blood. The receptor was derived from a male donor with acute or convalescent COVID-19.

As DNA, the CDR3 is TGTGCCACCAGTGATCCCCGCGACAGGGCCGGCACAGATACGCAGTATTTT. Amino acid sequence: CATSDPRDRAGTDTQYF. The rearrangement uses TRBV24-1 and TRBJ2-3; TRBD1 matches 7 bases. The CDR3 is made up of 17 amino acids. Germline CDR1 KGHDR, CDR2 SFDVKD. With V trimmed by 3 bases and J by 1 base, 9 bases remained unmatched.